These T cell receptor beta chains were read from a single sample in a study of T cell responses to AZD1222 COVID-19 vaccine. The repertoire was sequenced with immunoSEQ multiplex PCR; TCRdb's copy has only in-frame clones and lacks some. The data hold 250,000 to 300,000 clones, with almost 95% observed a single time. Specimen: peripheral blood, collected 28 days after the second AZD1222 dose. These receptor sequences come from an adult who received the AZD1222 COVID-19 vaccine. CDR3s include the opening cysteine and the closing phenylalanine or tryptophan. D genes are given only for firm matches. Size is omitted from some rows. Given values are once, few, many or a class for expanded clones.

TGTGCCAGCAGCCAAGTTGGGGGTGCAAGGGACAATAACTCACCCCTCCACTTT	CASSQVGGARDNNSPLHF	TRBV3-1/TRBV3-2	TRBJ1-6	NA	NA
TGTGCCAGCAGTTACGGGGGTGGCAATCAGCCCCAGCATTTT	CASSYGGGNQPQHF	TRBV6-2/TRBV6-3	TRBJ1-5	NA	NA
TGTGCCAGCAGCCAGGGAAACACCATATATTTT	CASSQGNTIYF	TRBV3-1/TRBV3-2	TRBJ1-3	NA	NA
TGTGCCAGCAGCCTCGGGACAGGACCCTACGAGCAGTACTTC	CASSLGTGPYEQYF	TRBV3-1/TRBV3-2	TRBJ2-7	TRBD1	NA
TGTGCCAGCAGTTTGGCGGGGATCCAGCCCCAGCATTTT	CASSLAGIQPQHF	TRBV12-3/TRBV12-4	TRBJ1-5	NA	NA
TGTGCCAGCAGCTACCGGGACTCCTACGAGCAGTACTTC	CASSYRDSYEQYF	TRBV5-6	TRBJ2-7	NA	NA
TGTGCCAGCAGCCAAGACATTTTCTCCTACAATGAGCAGTTCTTC	CASSQDIFSYNEQFF	TRBV27	TRBJ2-1	NA	NA
TGTGCCAGCACTGAGCGCACGGGCTACGAGCAGTACTTC	CASTERTGYEQYF	TRBV6-1	TRBJ2-7	NA	NA
TGCGCCAGCAGCGATACAGGGGACTATGGCTACACCTTC	CASSDTGDYGYTF	TRBV5-1	TRBJ1-2	TRBD1	NA
TGCAGTGCCCAGGGATGGGAGACCCAGTACTTC	CSAQGWETQYF	TRBV20-1	TRBJ2-5	NA	once
TGTGCCAGCAGTTTGGCCCTGGGGAGGGCCACTGAAGCTTTCTTT	CASSLALGRATEAFF	TRBV28	TRBJ1-1	NA	NA
TGTGCCAGCAGTTTCGCAGGTTCATATGGCTACACCTTC	CASSFAGSYGYTF	TRBV6-2/TRBV6-3	TRBJ1-2	NA	NA
TGTGCCAGCAGTTACCCGGCCAGGACTAATGAAAAACTGTTTTTT	CASSYPARTNEKLFF	TRBV6-2/TRBV6-3	TRBJ1-4	NA	NA
TGTGCCAGCAGTCTACGACAGCTAAGTGATGCTTTCTTT	CASSLRQLSDAFF	TRBV27	TRBJ1-1	NA	NA
TGTGCCAGCAGACCCAGGACCGGTTATGGCTACACCTTC	CASRPRTGYGYTF	TRBV7-8	TRBJ1-2	NA	NA
TGTGCCAGCAGTGAACTTGGGGCGAGAAACATTCAGTACTTC	CASSELGARNIQYF	TRBV6-1	TRBJ2-4	NA	NA
TGTGCCAGCAGCTTCTCAGAGGGTCCCGTTGAAGCTTTCTTT	CASSFSEGPVEAFF	TRBV7-9	TRBJ1-1	NA	NA
TGTGCCACCAGTGAGACTAGCGGGGGGGGCTACGAGCAGTACTTC	CATSETSGGGYEQYF	TRBV24-1	TRBJ2-7	TRBD2	NA
TGTGCCAGCAGCGACAGGTCGGGCGAAAAACTGTTTTTT	CASSDRSGEKLFF	TRBV3-1/TRBV3-2	TRBJ1-4	NA	NA
TGCAGCGTTGAAGCGGGCTCCTACAATGAGCAGTTCTTC	CSVEAGSYNEQFF	TRBV29-1	TRBJ2-1	NA	NA
TGCGCCAGCAGCGAAGGATCAGATACGCAGTATTTT	CASSEGSDTQYF	TRBV5-1	TRBJ2-3	NA	NA
TGTGCCAGCAGTCCTTCAGGCAGGGGGGAAGCTTTCTTT	CASSPSGRGEAFF	TRBV28	TRBJ1-1	TRBD1	NA
TGTGCCAGCAGCCGGCCGGACCGAGAGACCCAGTACTTC	CASSRPDRETQYF	TRBV27	TRBJ2-5	NA	NA
TGTGCCAGTGCCTCCTCAGGGGAGTTAAAGACCCAGTACTTC	CASASSGELKTQYF	TRBV7-2	TRBJ2-5	NA	NA
TGTGCCAGCAGCTTAGATCCGGGACATGAGCAGTTCTTC	CASSLDPGHEQFF	TRBV7-9	TRBJ2-1	NA	NA
TGTGCCAGCAGTTTCATCGACAGGGGTAACACTGAAGCTTTCTTT	CASSFIDRGNTEAFF	TRBV28	TRBJ1-1	TRBD1	NA
TGTGCCAGCAGCCCCGGGACAGATTTGTATGGCTACACCTTC	CASSPGTDLYGYTF	TRBV9	TRBJ1-2	TRBD1	NA
TGTGCCAGCACTTACAGCCACACCATATATTTT	CASTYSHTIYF	TRBV28	TRBJ1-3	NA	NA
TGTGCCAGCAGCGTAGCGCCTTCGAGGGGAAAGGGAGATACGCAGTATTTT	CASSVAPSRGKGDTQYF	TRBV9	TRBJ2-3	NA	NA